This TCR beta chain was observed in a study of radiation and T cells in renal cell carcinoma. The overall study: Nephrectomy followed 15 Gy stereotactic body radiation by 4 weeks. Findings and limits, study-wide: Pretreatment tumor biopsies were lacking, so baseline clonotypes are unknown.

This CDR3 is 16 amino acids long. V shed 9 bases and J 3 bases; nucleotides not matched to a gene: 12. Germline assignment: CDR1 MDHEN and CDR2 SYDVKM. Method: immunoSEQ multiplex PCR; TCRdb's copy keeps in-frame clones and lacks some. Altogether 100,000 to 150,000 clones are present, 82% being singletons, with the ten largest covering under 4%. Notes on this clone: The antigen is not known.

This sample's time point: baseline pretreatment blood. The treatment here: 15 Gy SBRT to primary tumor, nephrectomy 4 weeks later. Blood was sampled at baseline, 2 weeks and 4 weeks after SBRT. The chain links TRBV28 to TRBJ2-1; 9 nucleotides match TRBD2. Sample: blood, taken from a patient whose treatment included radiotherapy and nephrectomy. This receptor was obtained from a woman in her sixties with renal cell carcinoma. The CDR3 loop reads CASLGAGGPFYNEQFF. The DNA for the CDR3 is TGTGCCAGTCTTGGGGCGGGAGGGCCTTTCTACAATGAGCAGTTCTTC. The complete variable domain, with remaining parts taken from reference TRBV28 and TRBJ2-1, reads DVKVTQSSRYLVKRTGEKVFLECVQDMDHENMFWYRQDPGLGLRLIYFSYDVKMKEKGDIPEGYSVSREKKERFSLILESASTNQTSMYLCASLGAGGPFYNEQFFGPGTRLTVL.